The clone carrying this T cell receptor beta chain was recorded many times. Its matching antigen is unknown. The entry originates in a study of T cells after posttransplantation cyclophosphamide. Notes on the study in general: Blood and skin or GI T cell repertoires showed limited TRB overlap. Later post-transplant blood repertoires were often dominated by donor CD8+ memory clones. After PTCy, TRB diversity resembled that of CNI/methotrexate controls.

The CDR3 has 16 amino acids. With 4 bases clipped from V and 0 bases from J, the junction kept 6 bases outside the gene matches. Germline loops: CDR1 SGHDN, CDR2 FVKESK. Assay used: immunoSEQ multiplex PCR; TCRdb lists only in-frame clones, some missing. This sample comprises just over 25,000 clones, none seen once only. The chain combines TRBV14 with TRBJ2-7; 10 bases are shared with TRBD2. The TCR sequence derives from a man aged 50-60 years in good health, CMV-negative, and a related stem cell transplant donor. The sample taken for sequencing was PBMCs. The CDR3 here is CASSRGLAAFSYEQYF. The DNA of the CDR3 is TGTGCCAGCAGCCGTGGACTAGCGGCTTTCTCCTACGAGCAGTACTTC.